These 18 T cell receptor beta chains originate from one sample sequenced in a study of T cell responses to AZD1222 COVID-19 vaccine. Sequenced by immunoSEQ multiplex PCR; TCRdb stores in-frame clones only, minus some. The sample lists about 140,000 clones, less than 95% occurring once. Sequencing was performed on peripheral blood, taken on day 0 of AZD1222 vaccination. These receptors came from an adult in good health.

The V and J genes are TRBV7-8 and TRBJ2-7; 8 nucleotides match TRBD2. V trimming: 4 bases; J trimming: 0 bases; junction bases outside the gene matches: 11. The CDR3 contains 17 residues. Germline values: CDR1 SGHVS, CDR2 FQNEAQ. CDR3: CASSSPPTGGASYEQYF. DNA of the CDR3: TGTGCCAGCAGCTCCCCCCCTACGGGGGGGGCCTCCTACGAGCAGTACTTC.

The gene calls are TRBV7-7 and TRBJ2-7; the D gene could be TRBD1 or TRBD2 (5 bases each). V was clipped by 6 bases and J by 0 bases, with 18 bases between them. CDR1 is SSHAT and CDR2 is FNYEAQ in the germline V gene (reference sequence). CDR3 length equals 16 residues. CDR3 nucleotides: TGTGCCAGCAGGCCTTCCGGGACGTCTCTCTCCTACGAGCAGTACTTC. It codes for CASRPSGTSLSYEQYF.

The rearrangement uses TRBV7-9 and TRBJ1-6; D is uncertain. Trimming removed 1 base at V and 7 bases at J, with 11 bases between. The germline V gene has CDR1 SEHNR and CDR2 FQNEAQ (reference sequence). The CDR3 length is 15 residues. The CDR3 nucleotides read TGTGCCAGCAGCTTAGTGGCAGGCCCGAATTCACCCCTCCACTTT. As protein: CASSLVAGPNSPLHF.

As to this clone: The DNA is left out, because the CDR3 cannot be placed on it with certainty; the CDR3 is given as TCRdb lists it. The chain has TRBV21-1 and TRBJ1-4; TRBD1, the D gene given by the table, was not confirmed from the DNA. TRBV21-1 is a pseudogene segment. The CDR3 is 18 residues long, ends included. CDR3 in amino acids: CASSKEWAQGATNEKLFF.

The J gene is TRBJ2-3, the V gene TRBV5-1; D is ambiguous. This CDR3 has 13 residues. Trimming took 7 bases from V and 0 from J, leaving 9 bases between them. Germline V gene data show CDR1 as SGHRS and CDR2 as YFSETQ. The CDR3 reads CASSPGSTDTQYF. In nucleotides, the CDR3 is TGCGCCAGCTCCCCAGGCAGCACAGATACGCAGTATTTT.

The chain carries TRBV5-1 and TRBJ2-7; 10 bases fit TRBD2. J gave up 6 bases and V 4 bases, and 10 bases lay outside the gene matches. Germline CDR1 reads SGHRS; CDR2 reads YFSETQ. The CDR3 spans 15 residues. For the CDR3, the DNA is TGCGCCAGCAGCGTAGCCGGGACTAGCGCCTCCGAGCAGTACTTC. It codes for CASSVAGTSASEQYF.

This clone came up once. V usage is TRBV29-1 and J usage is TRBJ1-5; 10 bases agree with TRBD1. The V segment lost 1 base and the J segment 4 bases; nucleotides outside the gene matches: 1. In germline, CDR1 is SQVTM, CDR2 ANQGSEA. The CDR3 has 14 amino acids. In nucleotides, the CDR3 is TGCAGCGTTGAAGGACAGGGGGCGAATCAGCCCCAGCATTTT. This translates into CSVEGQGANQPQHF.

The gene calls are TRBV19 and TRBJ1-1; 7 bases fit TRBD1. V lost 5 bases and J lost 4; bases outside the gene matches: 7. The germline gives CDR1 LNHDA, CDR2 SQIVND (reference sequence). There are 14 residues in the CDR3. For the CDR3, the DNA is TGTGCCAGTAGTTCTCAGGGGGATGGCACTGAAGCTTTCTTT. It is translated as CASSSQGDGTEAFF.

The chain links TRBV6-1 to TRBJ1-4, with D maybe TRBD1 (5 bases). The V end lost 2 bases, the J end lost 14 bases, and 12 bases lay between the germline ends. Germline V gene sequence: CDR1 MNHNS, CDR2 SASEGT. The CDR3 runs 12 residues. The CDR3 region is CASSELQGRLFF. DNA for the CDR3: TGTGCCAGCAGTGAATTGCAGGGCAGGCTGTTTTTT.

This chain connects TRBV4-2 to TRBJ1-2, with D hard to call. Germline CDR1 is LGHNA and CDR2 is YNFKEQ. Trimming shortened V by 0 bases and J by 7 bases, and 12 bases separated the two germline ends. CDR3 length: 14 residues. The CDR3 sequence is CASSQDMGVGGYTF. DNA for the CDR3: TGTGCCAGCAGCCAAGATATGGGAGTGGGTGGCTACACCTTC.

This chain joins TRBV4-2 and TRBJ2-3; TRBD2 matches 8 bases. The V segment lost 1 base and the J segment 0 bases; nucleotides outside the gene matches: 3. This CDR3 has 16 amino acids. Germline assignment: CDR1 LGHNA and CDR2 YNFKEQ. The CDR3 loop is CASSQGPSGSTDTQYF. The DNA for the CDR3 is TGTGCCAGCAGCCAAGGCCCTAGCGGGAGCACAGATACGCAGTATTTT.

The rearrangement joins TRBV28 to TRBJ2-1, with D perhaps matching TRBD2 (6 bases). Per the germline V gene, CDR1 is MDHEN and CDR2 is SYDVKM. CDR3 length: 12 residues. Trimming took 8 bases from V and 8 from J, leaving 13 bases between them. The CDR3 protein is CASRLVTDEQFF. The CDR3 nucleotides read TGTGCCAGCCGACTAGTGACCGATGAGCAGTTCTTC.

The chain employs TRBV9 and TRBJ1-1, with D maybe TRBD1 (6 bases). This CDR3 comprises 15 residues. The germline gives CDR1 SGDLS, CDR2 YYNGEE. V was cut by 4 bases and J by 2 bases, with 15 bases left in between. CDR3 DNA sequence: TGTGCCAGCAGCCCAGGGACACTCGGCAACACTGAAGCTTTCTTT. It is translated as CASSPGTLGNTEAFF. Supplemented by reference TRBV9 and TRBJ1-1, the full variable domain reads DSGVTQTPKHLITATGQRVTLRCSPRSGDLSVYWYQQSLDQGLQFLIQYYNGEERAKGNILERFSAQQFPDLHSELNLSSLELGDSALYFCASSPGTLGNTEAFFGQGTRLTVV.

This chain links TRBV7-9 with TRBJ2-2, with D tentatively TRBD1 or TRBD2 (5 bases each). The CDR3 runs 16 residues. Trimming took off 2 bases at V and 6 bases at J, with 16 bases between the two ends. Germline CDR1 reads SEHNR; CDR2 reads FQNEAQ (reference sequence). The CDR3 DNA reads as TGTGCCAGCAGCTTATCAGCCTGGGGACGGGCCGGGGAGCTGTTTTTT. It is translated as CASSLSAWGRAGELFF.

The chain links TRBV5-1 to TRBJ2-3; D unresolved. Germline V gene data show CDR1 as SGHRS and CDR2 as YFSETQ. This CDR3 has 16 amino acids. The ends were cut back, 7 bases at V and 2 bases at J, with 20 bases in the middle. CDR3 DNA sequence: TGCGCCAGCTCCTCGGGCCCGAACCGTATCACAGATACGCAGTATTTT. Protein: CASSSGPNRITDTQYF.

The chain links TRBV21-1 to TRBJ1-1; whether TRBD1, the table's D call, matches the DNA was not checked. TRBV21-1 corresponds to a pseudogene. This CDR3 comprises 15 residues. The CDR3 region has the DNA TGTGCCAGCAGCAAATTAAGACAGGGTGACACTGAAGCTTTCTTT. Protein product: CASSKLRQGDTEAFF.

V usage is TRBV6-5 and J usage is TRBJ1-1; D ambiguous. Trimming stripped 8 bases from V and 1 base from J, with 17 bases between. Germline V gene lookup returns CDR1 MNHEY and CDR2 SVGAGI. The CDR3 runs to 15 residues. In DNA, the CDR3 is TGTGCCAGCGCGGAAGAAGGTGGGAGGAACACTGAAGCTTTCTTT. The encoded protein is CASAEEGGRNTEAFF.

The chain has TRBV7-8 and TRBJ1-5; D is unclear. The CDR3 spans 15 residues. Germline-derived CDR1 and CDR2 are SGHVS and FQNEAQ. The V and J ends lost 1 base and 1 base respectively, with 8 bases between them. The CDR3: CASSLDGVSNQPQHF. CDR3 in DNA: TGTGCCAGCAGCTTAGACGGGGTGAGCAATCAGCCCCAGCATTTT.